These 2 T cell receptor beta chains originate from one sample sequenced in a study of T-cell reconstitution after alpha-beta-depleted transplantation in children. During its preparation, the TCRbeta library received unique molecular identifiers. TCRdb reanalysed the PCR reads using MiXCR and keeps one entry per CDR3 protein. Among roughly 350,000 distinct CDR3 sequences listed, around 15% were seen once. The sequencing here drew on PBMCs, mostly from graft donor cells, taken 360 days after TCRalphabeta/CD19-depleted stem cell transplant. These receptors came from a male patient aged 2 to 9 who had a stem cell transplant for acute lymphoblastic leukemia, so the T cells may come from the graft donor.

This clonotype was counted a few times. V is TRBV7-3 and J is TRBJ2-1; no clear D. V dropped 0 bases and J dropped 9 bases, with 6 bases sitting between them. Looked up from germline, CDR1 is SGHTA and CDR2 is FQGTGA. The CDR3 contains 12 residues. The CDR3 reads CASSLTGGEQFF. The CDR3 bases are TGTGCCAGCAGCTTAACGGGTGGTGAGCAGTTCTTC.

DNA of the CDR3: TGTGCCACCAGCAGAGATGGTAGGGGGAATCAGCCCCAGCATTTT. Amino acids: CATSRDGRGNQPQHF. This sequence joins TRBV15 and TRBJ1-5, with TRBD1 as a possible D gene (6 bases). Germline V lookup: CDR1 LNHNV, CDR2 YYDKDF (reference sequence). The CDR3 spans 15 residues. V was clipped by 0 bases and J by 4 bases, with 10 bases between them. The full variable domain, its missing parts supplied by reference TRBV15 and TRBJ1-5, is DAMVIQNPRYQVTQFGKPVTLSCSQTLNHNVMYWYQQKSSQAPKLLFHYYDKDFNNEADTPDNFQSRRPNTSFCFLDIRSPGLGDTAMYLCATSRDGRGNQPQHFGDGTRLSIL.